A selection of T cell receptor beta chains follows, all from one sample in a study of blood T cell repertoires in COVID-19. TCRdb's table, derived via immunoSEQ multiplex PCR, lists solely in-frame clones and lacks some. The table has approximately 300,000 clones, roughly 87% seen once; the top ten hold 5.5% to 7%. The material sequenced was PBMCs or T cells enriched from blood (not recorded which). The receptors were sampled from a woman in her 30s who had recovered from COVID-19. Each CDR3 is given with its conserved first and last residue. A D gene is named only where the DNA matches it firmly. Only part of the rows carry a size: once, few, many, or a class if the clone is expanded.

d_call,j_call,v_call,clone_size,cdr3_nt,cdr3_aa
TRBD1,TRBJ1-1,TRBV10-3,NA,TGTGCCATCAGGGGGGACAGGGCTAACACTGAAGCTTTCTTT,CAIRGDRANTEAFF
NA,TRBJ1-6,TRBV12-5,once,TGTGCTAGTGCCCTAATCCAGGGTAATTATAATTCACCCCTCCACTTT,CASALIQGNYNSPLHF
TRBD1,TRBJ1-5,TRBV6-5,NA,TGTGCCAGCAGTTACTCGATTCAGGGGGGTCAGCCCCAGCATTTT,CASSYSIQGGQPQHF
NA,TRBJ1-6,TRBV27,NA,TGTGCCAGCAGTCCAGGGGAGAGGGATTCACCCCTCCACTTT,CASSPGERDSPLHF
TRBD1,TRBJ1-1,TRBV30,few,TGTGCCTGGGTGGACAGGGGGCTGTCTGAAGCTTTCTTT,CAWVDRGLSEAFF
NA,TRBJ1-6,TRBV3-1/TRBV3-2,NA,TGTGCCAGCAGCTCCCGGGGAGGGGTAAGCTCACCCCTCCACTTT,CASSSRGGVSSPLHF
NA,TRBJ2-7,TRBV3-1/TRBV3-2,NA,TGTGCCAGCAGCCACCTCAGGCCCTACGAGCAGTACTTC,CASSHLRPYEQYF
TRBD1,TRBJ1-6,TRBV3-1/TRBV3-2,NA,TGTGCCAGCAGCCAAGGACAGGGGGTTTCACCCCTCCACTTT,CASSQGQGVSPLHF
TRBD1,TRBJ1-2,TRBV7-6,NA,TGTGCCAGCAGCGAAGGGACAGGGGGCGACTATGGCTACACCTTC,CASSEGTGGDYGYTF
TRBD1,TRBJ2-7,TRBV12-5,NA,TGTGCTAGTGGTTCGACAGGGGCCTACGAGCAGTACTTC,CASGSTGAYEQYF
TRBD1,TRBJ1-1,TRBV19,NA,TGTGCCAGTAGTCTAACGACAGGGCTGGGGACTGAAGCTTTCTTT,CASSLTTGLGTEAFF
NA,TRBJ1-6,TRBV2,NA,TGTGCCAGCAGTGTTAGAGGGTGGAGAGATTCACCCCTCCACTTT,CASSVRGWRDSPLHF
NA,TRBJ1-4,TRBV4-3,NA,TGCGCCAGCAGCCAAGCCTTCACTACTAATGAAAAACTGTTTTTT,CASSQAFTTNEKLFF
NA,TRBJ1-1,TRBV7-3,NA,TGTGCCAGCAGCATGACCCCCGGGGATGAAGCTTTCTTT,CASSMTPGDEAFF
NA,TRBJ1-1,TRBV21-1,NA,TGTGCCAGCAGCTCTCGGACAGGGGCCTTCTGCACGGCTTTCTTT,CASSSRTGAFCTAFF
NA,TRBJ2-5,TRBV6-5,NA,TGTGCCAGCAGTTCTGCATCACAGGGCTTTGGGGAGACCCAGTACTTC,CASSSASQGFGETQYF
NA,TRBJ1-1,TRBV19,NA,TGTGCCACCACAGACTACCCAACCACTGAAGCTTTCTTT,CATTDYPTTEAFF
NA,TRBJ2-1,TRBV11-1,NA,TGTGCCAGCAGCCTCGTTGCCGGGGGGCTCTCCAATGAGCAGTTCTTC,CASSLVAGGLSNEQFF
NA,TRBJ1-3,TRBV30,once,TGTGCCTGGAGTGTTGGGCAGGGAGGACTCTCTGGAAACACCATATATTTT,CAWSVGQGGLSGNTIYF
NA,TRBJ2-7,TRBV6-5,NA,TGTGCCAGCACCCGGCAGGGGGGACCCTACGAGCAGTACTTC,CASTRQGGPYEQYF
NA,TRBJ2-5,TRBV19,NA,TGTGCCAGTAGTTTTCAGGGACAAGAGACCCAGTACTTC,CASSFQGQETQYF
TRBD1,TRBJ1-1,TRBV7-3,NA,TGTGCCAGCAGCTTTGGGACAGGGGCTGAAGCTTTCTTT,CASSFGTGAEAFF
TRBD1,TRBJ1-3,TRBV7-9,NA,TGTGCCAGCAGCTTAGCGGGACAGCTCTCTGGAAACACCATATATTTT,CASSLAGQLSGNTIYF
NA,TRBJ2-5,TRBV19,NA,TGTGCCAGTAGTATACAGGGAGGCTATTCGGAGACCCAGTACTTC,CASSIQGGYSETQYF
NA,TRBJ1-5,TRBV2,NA,TGTGCCAGCAGTGACGATTGGCAGGGCAATCAGCCCCAGCATTTT,CASSDDWQGNQPQHF
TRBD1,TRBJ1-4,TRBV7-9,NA,TGTGCCAGCAGCCCGGACAGGGGGAATGAAAAACTGTTTTTT,CASSPDRGNEKLFF
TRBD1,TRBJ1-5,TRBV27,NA,TGTGCCAGCAGTCCAGACAGGGGGGAGAAGCCCCAGCATTTT,CASSPDRGEKPQHF
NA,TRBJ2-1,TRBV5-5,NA,TGTGCCAGCAGCTTGCGGAGGGATGAGCAGTTCTTC,CASSLRRDEQFF
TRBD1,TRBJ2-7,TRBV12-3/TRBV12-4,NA,TGTGCCAGCAGTGGGACAGGGGGATACGAGCAGTACTTC,CASSGTGGYEQYF
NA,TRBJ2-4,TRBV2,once,TGTGCCAGCAGTGGGAGAGGCAGAATAGCCAAAAACATTCAGTACTTC,CASSGRGRIAKNIQYF
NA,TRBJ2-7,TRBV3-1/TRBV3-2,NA,TGTGCCAGCAGCCAAGTGCAGGGTTTGAACTCCTACGAGCAGTACTTC,CASSQVQGLNSYEQYF
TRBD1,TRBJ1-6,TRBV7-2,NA,TGTGCCAGCAGCTTAACCCGGGACAGGGCTTTCTCACCCCTCCACTTT,CASSLTRDRAFSPLHF
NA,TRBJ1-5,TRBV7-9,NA,TGTGCCAGCAGCTTGGCGGGGAACAATCAGCCCCAGCATTTT,CASSLAGNNQPQHF
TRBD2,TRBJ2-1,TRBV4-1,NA,TGCGCCAGCAGCCAAGAGACTAGCTCATACAATGAGCAGTTCTTC,CASSQETSSYNEQFF
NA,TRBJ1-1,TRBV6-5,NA,TGTGCCAGCAGTTATGGAGGCACTGAAGCTTTCTTT,CASSYGGTEAFF
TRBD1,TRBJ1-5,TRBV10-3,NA,TGTGCCATCAGTGCAGGGACAGGCCTCAATCAGCCCCAGCATTTT,CAISAGTGLNQPQHF
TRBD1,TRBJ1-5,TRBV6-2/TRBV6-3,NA,TGTGCCAGCAGTTCCGGGACAGGGTATGATCAGCCCCAGCATTTT,CASSSGTGYDQPQHF
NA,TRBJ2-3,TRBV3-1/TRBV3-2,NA,TGTGCCAGCAGCCCAGCTAGGAGGCTGCGCACAGATACGCAGTATTTT,CASSPARRLRTDTQYF
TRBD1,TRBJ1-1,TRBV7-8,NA,TGTGCCAGCAGCTACGGGACAGCAATGAACACTGAAGCTTTCTTT,CASSYGTAMNTEAFF
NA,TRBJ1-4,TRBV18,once,TGTGCCAGCTCACCATTGGGGGGGCGCACAGCTAATGAAAAACTGTTTTTT,CASSPLGGRTANEKLFF
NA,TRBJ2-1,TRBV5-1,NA,TGCGCCAGCAGCTTGGGGCGGGAAAATGAGCAGTTCTTC,CASSLGRENEQFF
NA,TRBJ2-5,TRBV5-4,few,TGTGCCAGCAGCTCCGGAGAGACCCAGTACTTC,CASSSGETQYF
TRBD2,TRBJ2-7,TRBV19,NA,TGTGCCAGTAGTATACGGGGGTTGCGGGGGGCCGCCGAGCAGTACTTC,CASSIRGLRGAAEQYF
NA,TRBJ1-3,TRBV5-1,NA,TGCGCCAGCAGCTTAACCCTATCTTCCACAGGGACTGGAAACACCATATATTTT,CASSLTLSSTGTGNTIYF
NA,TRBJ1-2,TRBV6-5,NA,TGTGCCAGCGACGAGGGTTTGGTCTATGGCTACACCTTC,CASDEGLVYGYTF
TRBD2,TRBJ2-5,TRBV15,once,TGTGCCACCAGCAGAGATGTTAGCGGGGGGGCTGGGGAGACCCAGTACTTC,CATSRDVSGGAGETQYF
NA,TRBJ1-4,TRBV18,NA,TGTGCCAGCTCACCCCCGGGGAGTAATGAAAAACTGTTTTTT,CASSPPGSNEKLFF
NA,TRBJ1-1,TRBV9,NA,TGTGCCAGCAGCCCGCCTCCGGGGGTCACTGAAGCTTTCTTT,CASSPPPGVTEAFF
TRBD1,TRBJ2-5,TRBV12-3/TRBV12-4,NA,TGTGCCAGCAGAAGGACAGGGATTAAGACCCAGTACTTC,CASRRTGIKTQYF
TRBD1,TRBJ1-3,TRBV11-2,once,TGTGCCAGCAGACCAGGGACAGGGGGTCCTCCCTCTGGAAACACCATATATTTT,CASRPGTGGPPSGNTIYF
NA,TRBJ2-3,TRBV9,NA,TGTGCCAGCAGCCCCACATTTCCTAGCACAGATACGCAGTATTTT,CASSPTFPSTDTQYF